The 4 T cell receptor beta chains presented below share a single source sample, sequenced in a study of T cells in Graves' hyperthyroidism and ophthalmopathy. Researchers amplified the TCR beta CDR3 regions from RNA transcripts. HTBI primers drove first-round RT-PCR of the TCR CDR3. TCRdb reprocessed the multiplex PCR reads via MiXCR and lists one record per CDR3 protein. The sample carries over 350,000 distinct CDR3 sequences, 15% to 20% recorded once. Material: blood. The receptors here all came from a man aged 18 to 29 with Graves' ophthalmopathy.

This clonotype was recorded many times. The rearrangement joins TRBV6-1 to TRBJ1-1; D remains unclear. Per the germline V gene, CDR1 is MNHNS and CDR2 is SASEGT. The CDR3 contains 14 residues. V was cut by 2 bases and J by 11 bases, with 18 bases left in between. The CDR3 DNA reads TGTGCCAGCAGTGAAACGGGTGGAGGATTGACGGCTTTCTTT. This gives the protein CASSETGGGLTAFF.

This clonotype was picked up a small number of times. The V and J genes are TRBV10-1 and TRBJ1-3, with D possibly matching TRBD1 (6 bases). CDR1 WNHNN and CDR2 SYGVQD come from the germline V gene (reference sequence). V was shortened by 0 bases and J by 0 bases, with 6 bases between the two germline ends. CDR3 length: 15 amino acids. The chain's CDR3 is CASSESGGSGNTIYF. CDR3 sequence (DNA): TGCGCCAGCAGTGAGTCAGGGGGCTCTGGAAACACCATATATTTT.

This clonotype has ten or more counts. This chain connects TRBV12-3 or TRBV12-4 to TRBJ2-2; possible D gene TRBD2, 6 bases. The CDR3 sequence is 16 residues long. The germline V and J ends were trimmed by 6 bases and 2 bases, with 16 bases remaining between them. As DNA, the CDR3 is TGTGCCAGCAGACCCCCCGGGGGACGAAACACCGGGGAGCTGTTTTTT. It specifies CASRPPGGRNTGELFF.

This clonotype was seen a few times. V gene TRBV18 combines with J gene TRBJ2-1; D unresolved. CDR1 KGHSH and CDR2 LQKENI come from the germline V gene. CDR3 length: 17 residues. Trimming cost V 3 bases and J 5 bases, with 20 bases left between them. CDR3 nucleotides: TGTGCCAGCTCACCGCAGGCCAGGTACTCTGGGGACAATGAGCAGTTCTTC. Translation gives CASSPQARYSGDNEQFF.